The 23 T cell receptor beta chains reported below all come from one sample, sequenced in a study of blood T cell repertoires in COVID-19. Measured with immunoSEQ multiplex PCR; TCRdb has only the in-frame clones, and not every one. Among 65,000 or so clones, roughly 77% were seen once, and the ten largest hold about 15%. The sample taken for sequencing was peripheral blood. All receptors come from a man of 80 years or more with acute or convalescent COVID-19.

Only one count was recorded for this clone. This chain uses TRBV11-2 with TRBJ2-1; D perhaps matches TRBD2 (6 bases). Between the trimmed V and J ends, which lost 5 bases and 4 bases, there was a span of 12 bases. This CDR3 region has 14 residues. CDR1 and CDR2 from the germline V gene are SGHAT and FQNNGV. CDR3: CASSQSGTYNEQFF. The CDR3 DNA sequence: TGTGCCAGCAGCCAATCCGGGACTTACAATGAGCAGTTCTTC.

This clone was seen more than once but under ten times. V usage is TRBV27 and J usage is TRBJ1-1; D unresolved. The germline V gene encodes CDR1 MNHEY and CDR2 SMNVEV (reference sequence). The CDR3 length is 14 residues. V was pared by 5 bases and J by 1 base, with 11 bases between. The CDR3 DNA sequence: TGTGCCAGCAGTCCTCTGGGAGGGAACACTGAAGCTTTCTTT. Its protein product is CASSPLGGNTEAFF.

This chain connects TRBV21-1 to TRBJ2-7; the DNA was not used to check the table's D call, TRBD1. TRBV21-1 is deemed a pseudogene. The CDR3 loop spans 16 amino acids. As DNA, the CDR3 is TGTGCCAGCAGCAAAGATTACAGGGCTGTTTTATACGAGCAGTACTTC. This encodes CASSKDYRAVLYEQYF.

In its sample, this clone was seen a few times. This chain links TRBV21-1 with TRBJ1-3. TRBV21-1 is termed a pseudogene. The CDR3 covers 15 residues. CDR3 sequence (DNA): TGTGCCAGCATGGCGGGAAGGCGGACGGGAAACACCATATATTTT. Translating gives CASMAGRRTGNTIYF.

The chain employs TRBV11-2 and TRBJ1-1; 7 nucleotides agree with TRBD1. Per germline, CDR1 SGHAT and CDR2 FQNNGV. CDR3 size: 13 residues. The V and J ends lost 6 bases and 4 bases, in that order; junction bases with no gene match: 5. This CDR3 is CASRPNRGTEAFF. CDR3 nucleotides: TGTGCCAGCAGGCCAAACAGGGGCACTGAAGCTTTCTTT.

The chain carries TRBV30 and TRBJ1-1; D is unclear. V was pared by 0 bases and J by 1 base, with 6 bases between. The CDR3 is 13 residues long. CDR1 GTSNPN and CDR2 SVGIG come from the germline V gene (reference sequence). The CDR3 region is CAWSVTANTEAFF. The CDR3 DNA reads as TGTGCCTGGAGTGTAACAGCGAACACTGAAGCTTTCTTT. The full variable domain, its missing parts supplied by reference TRBV30 and TRBJ1-1, is SQTIHQWPATLVQPVGSPLSLECTVEGTSNPNLYWYRQAAGRGLQLLFYSVGIGQISSEVPQNLSASRPQDRQFILSSKKLLLSDSGFYLCAWSVTANTEAFFGQGTRLTVV.

The chain combines TRBV15 with TRBJ2-5; 7 nucleotides align to TRBD1. Per germline, CDR1 LNHNV and CDR2 YYDKDF (reference sequence). The V gene end was trimmed by 5 bases and the J gene end by 4 bases; junction bases not matched to a gene: 13. CDR3 length: 16 residues. CDR3 bases: TGTGCCACCAGCCCGATCGGTGGCAGGGGGTTAGAGACCCAGTACTTC. Protein product: CATSPIGGRGLETQYF.

This chain joins TRBV18 and TRBJ1-1; no reliable D call. Per the germline V gene, CDR1 is KGHSH and CDR2 is LQKENI. V was cut by 3 bases and J by 4 bases, with 9 bases left in between. The CDR3 runs to 13 residues. In DNA form, the CDR3 reads TGTGCCAGCTCACCCCGCGTCGGCACTGAAGCTTTCTTT. It specifies CASSPRVGTEAFF. Full variable domain (outside the CDR3, taken from reference TRBV18 and TRBJ1-1): NAGVMQNPRHLVRRRGQEARLRCSPMKGHSHVYWYRQLPEEGLKFMVYLQKENIIDESGMPKERFSAEFPKEGPSILRIQQVVRGDSAAYFCASSPRVGTEAFFGQGTRLTVV.

This rearrangement joins TRBV6-4 to TRBJ2-2; D is unclear. The CDR3 consists of 16 residues. The germline CDR1 and CDR2 sequences are MRHNA and SNTAGT. Trimming cost V 5 bases and J 3 bases, with 16 bases left between them. CDR3 DNA: TGTGCCAGCAGTCGCGAGCCGACTTCCCACACCGGGGAGCTGTTTTTT. It is translated as CASSREPTSHTGELFF.

V and J are TRBV12-3 or TRBV12-4 and TRBJ1-2; possibly TRBD1 for D (6 bases). V lost 3 bases and J lost 8, with 13 bases in between. CDR3 length: 13 amino acids. The CDR3 bases are TGTGCCAGCAGTTTGGTACAGGGAAGCGGCTACACCTTC. This sequence encodes CASSLVQGSGYTF.

The V gene is TRBV5-1, the J gene TRBJ1-2; TRBD1 matches at 8 bases. The CDR3 extends over 14 amino acids. Germline assignment: CDR1 SGHRS and CDR2 YFSETQ. Trimming cost V 4 bases and J 3 bases; bases outside gene matches: 5. In DNA form, the CDR3 reads TGCGCCAGCAGCCACGGACAGGGCTACTATGGCTACACCTTC. Its protein product is CASSHGQGYYGYTF.

This clone was seen a handful of times. CDR3 amino acids: CASSLVASGGTYNEQFF. The CDR3 DNA follows: TGTGCCAGCAGCTTAGTCGCTAGCGGGGGTACCTACAATGAGCAGTTCTTC. V usage is TRBV7-6 and J usage is TRBJ2-1; TRBD2 agrees at 10 bases. This CDR3 region has 17 residues. Trimming took 1 base from V and 2 from J; bases not matched to a gene: 5. CDR1 is SGHVS and CDR2 is FNYEAQ in the germline V gene.

V gene TRBV5-4 combines with J gene TRBJ2-1; 7 bases fit TRBD2. The V and J ends lost 5 bases and 3 bases, in that order; junction bases with no gene match: 8. This CDR3 contains 15 residues. Germline loops: CDR1 SGHNT, CDR2 YYREEE (reference sequence). The CDR3 here is CASRPGTTDYNEQFF. In nucleotides, the CDR3 is TGTGCCAGCAGACCCGGGACTACCGACTACAATGAGCAGTTCTTC.

The J gene is TRBJ1-1, the V gene TRBV11-2; 10 bases map to TRBD1. The ends lost 5 bases at V and 5 bases at J; junction bases unmatched: 20. Germline V gene lookup returns CDR1 SGHAT and CDR2 FQNNGV. This CDR3 spans 19 amino acids. The chain's CDR3 is CASSPIDRGRGGRRTEAFF. CDR3 nucleotides: TGTGCCAGCAGCCCAATCGACAGGGGGCGCGGAGGCCGTCGGACTGAAGCTTTCTTT.

V gene TRBV4-1 combines with J gene TRBJ1-4, with a possible D match to TRBD1 (6 bases). This CDR3 has 17 residues. The germline gives CDR1 MGHRA, CDR2 YSYEKL. V shed 3 bases and J shed 5 bases, with 19 bases lying between them. CDR3 region: CASSQPGQGGGNEKLFF. For the CDR3, the DNA is TGCGCCAGCAGCCAGCCGGGACAAGGGGGGGGAAATGAAAAACTGTTTTTT.

The chain has TRBV3-1 (or the pseudogene TRBV3-2) and TRBJ2-2; 7 bases align to TRBD1. This CDR3 contains 15 residues. The junction had 3 bases not matched to a gene; V was cut back by 4 bases and J by 1 base. Per the germline V gene, CDR1 is LGHDT and CDR2 is YNNKEL (reference sequence). CDR3 protein: CASSPGQQNTGELFF. The CDR3 nucleotides are TGTGCCAGCAGCCCGGGACAGCAGAACACCGGGGAGCTGTTTTTT.

This clone was recorded once. The chain uses TRBV4-1 and TRBJ2-5, with 11 bases fitting TRBD2. CDR1 is MGHRA, CDR2 YSYEKL, per germline. CDR3 length: 15 residues. Losses at the gene ends were 1 base for V and 2 bases for J; bases not matched to a gene: 0. In nucleotides, the CDR3 is TGCGCCAGCAGCCAAGGGACTAGCGGGCAAGAGACCCAGTACTTC. Translated, it gives CASSQGTSGQETQYF.

V is TRBV13 and J is TRBJ1-2, with no clear D. V was cut by 7 bases and J by 3 bases, with 18 bases left in between. Germline values: CDR1 PRHDT, CDR2 FYEKMQ (reference sequence). This CDR3 is 15 amino acids long. In DNA form, the CDR3 reads TGTGCCAGCATTCTGGGGAGGGAGTCAGACTATGGCTACACCTTC. It yields the protein CASILGRESDYGYTF. Full variable domain (remainder filled in from reference TRBV13 and TRBJ1-2): AAGVIQSPRHLIKEKRETATLKCYPIPRHDTVYWYQQGPGQDPQFLISFYEKMQSDKGSIPDRFSAQQFSDYHSELNMSSLELGDSALYFCASILGRESDYGYTFGSGTRLTVV.

This clone was recorded only once. The rearrangement joins TRBV4-1 to TRBJ1-1; D gene ambiguous. Deletions cut 2 bases from V and 5 bases from J, with 18 bases between. Germline CDR1 is MGHRA and CDR2 is YSYEKL. The length of the CDR3 is 16 residues. The CDR3, as DNA: TGCGCCAGCAGCCAACTAGGTTTCGGGAGAAGGACTGAAGCTTTCTTT. Protein product: CASSQLGFGRRTEAFF.

The gene calls are TRBV2 and TRBJ1-5, with D tentatively TRBD1 (5 bases). The CDR3 is made up of 13 amino acids. Trimming removed 4 bases from V and 7 bases from J, with 11 bases in between. Germline loops: CDR1 SNHLY, CDR2 FYNNEI. The CDR3 DNA reads as TGTGCCAGCAGTGGGCAGGGTGGGCAGCCCCAGCATTTT. Protein sequence: CASSGQGGQPQHF.

This rearrangement joins TRBV7-9 to TRBJ1-4; D possibly corresponds to TRBD1 (6 bases). V was pared by 3 bases and J by 7 bases, with 12 bases between. This CDR3 spans 14 amino acids. CDR1 and CDR2 from the germline V gene are SEHNR and FQNEAQ (reference sequence). The CDR3 loop reads CASSFLRGGEKLFF. The DNA of the CDR3 is TGTGCCAGCAGCTTCCTCAGGGGCGGTGAAAAACTGTTTTTT.

This sequence joins TRBV5-1 and TRBJ2-7; TRBD1 matches 9 bases. Trimming removed 6 bases from V and 3 bases from J; junction bases left unmatched: 7. Germline V gene lookup returns CDR1 SGHRS and CDR2 YFSETQ. The CDR3 length is 14 residues. The CDR3 DNA follows: TGCGCCAGCATGCGGACAGGGGCTCACTACGAGCAGTACTTC. Translation gives CASMRTGAHYEQYF.

On this clone itself: Other nucleotide sequences in the sample specify the same CDR3. The CDR3 here is CASSLLGANTEAFF. The CDR3 nucleotides are TGCGCCAGCAGCTTACTGGGCGCGAACACTGAAGCTTTCTTT. The rearrangement links TRBV5-1 to TRBJ1-1; D ambiguous. With 2 bases removed from V and 1 base from J, the gap between germline ends came to 9 bases. There are 14 residues in the CDR3. Germline CDR1 reads SGHRS; CDR2 reads YFSETQ.